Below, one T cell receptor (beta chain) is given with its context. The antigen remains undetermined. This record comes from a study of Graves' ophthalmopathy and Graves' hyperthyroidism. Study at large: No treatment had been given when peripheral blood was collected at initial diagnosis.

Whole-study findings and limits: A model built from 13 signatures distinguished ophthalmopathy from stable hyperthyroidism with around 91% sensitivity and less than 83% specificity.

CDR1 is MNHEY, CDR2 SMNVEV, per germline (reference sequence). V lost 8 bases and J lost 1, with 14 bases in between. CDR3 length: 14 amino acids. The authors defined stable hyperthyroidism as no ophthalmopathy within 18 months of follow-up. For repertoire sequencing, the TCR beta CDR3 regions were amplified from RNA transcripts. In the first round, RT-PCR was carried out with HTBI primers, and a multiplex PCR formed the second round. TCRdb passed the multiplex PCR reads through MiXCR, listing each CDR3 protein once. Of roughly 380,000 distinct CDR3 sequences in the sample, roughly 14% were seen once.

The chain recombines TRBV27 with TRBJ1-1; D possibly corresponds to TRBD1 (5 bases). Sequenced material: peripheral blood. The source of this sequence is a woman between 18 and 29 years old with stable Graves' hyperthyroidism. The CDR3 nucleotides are TGTGCCAGCCGTCAAGGGACGGCGAACACTGAAGCTTTCTTT. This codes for CASRQGTANTEAFF.